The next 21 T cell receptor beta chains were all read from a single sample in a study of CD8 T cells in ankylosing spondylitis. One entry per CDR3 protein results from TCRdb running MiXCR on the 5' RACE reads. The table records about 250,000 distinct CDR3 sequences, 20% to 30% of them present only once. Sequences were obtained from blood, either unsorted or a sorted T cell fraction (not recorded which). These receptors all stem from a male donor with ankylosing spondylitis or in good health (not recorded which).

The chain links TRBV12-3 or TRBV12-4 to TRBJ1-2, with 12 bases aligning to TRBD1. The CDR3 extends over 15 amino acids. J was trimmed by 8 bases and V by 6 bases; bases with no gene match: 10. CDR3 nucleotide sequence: TGTGCCAGCAGCACAAGGGGACAGGGGGCGGTCGGCTACACCTTC. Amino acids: CASSTRGQGAVGYTF.

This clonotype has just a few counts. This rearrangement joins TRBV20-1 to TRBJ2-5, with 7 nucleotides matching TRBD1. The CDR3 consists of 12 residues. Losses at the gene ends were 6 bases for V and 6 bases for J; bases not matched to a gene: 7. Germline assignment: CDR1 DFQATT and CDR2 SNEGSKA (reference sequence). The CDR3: CSARGQSKTQYF. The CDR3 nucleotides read TGCAGTGCCAGGGGACAGTCAAAGACCCAGTACTTC.

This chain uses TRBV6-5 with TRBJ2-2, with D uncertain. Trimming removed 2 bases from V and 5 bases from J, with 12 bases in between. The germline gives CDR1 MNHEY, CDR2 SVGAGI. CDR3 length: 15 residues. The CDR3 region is CASSYLSGQTGELFF. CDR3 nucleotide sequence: TGTGCCAGCAGTTACCTTAGTGGCCAAACCGGGGAGCTGTTTTTT.

In nucleotides, the CDR3 is TGTGCCAGCAGTACCTACGAGCAGTACTTC. Protein product: CASSTYEQYF. The chain employs TRBV27 and TRBJ2-7; no clear D gene. The germline V and J ends were trimmed by 5 bases and 2 bases, with 1 base remaining between them. Looked up from germline, CDR1 is MNHEY and CDR2 is SMNVEV (reference sequence). The CDR3 extends over 10 amino acids.

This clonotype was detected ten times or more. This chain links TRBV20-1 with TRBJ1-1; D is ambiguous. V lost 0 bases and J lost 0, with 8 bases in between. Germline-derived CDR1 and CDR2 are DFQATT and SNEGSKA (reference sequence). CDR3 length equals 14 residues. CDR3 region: CSARDPGVNTEAFF. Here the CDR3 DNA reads TGCAGTGCTAGAGATCCAGGAGTGAACACTGAAGCTTTCTTT.

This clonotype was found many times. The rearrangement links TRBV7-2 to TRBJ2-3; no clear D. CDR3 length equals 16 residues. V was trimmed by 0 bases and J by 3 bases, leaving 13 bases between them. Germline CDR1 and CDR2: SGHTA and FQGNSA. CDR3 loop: CASSLASTRGTDTQYF. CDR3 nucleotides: TGTGCCAGCAGCTTAGCCTCCACCCGAGGTACAGATACGCAGTATTTT.

This CDR3 reads CASSLEDRAILNEQFF. CDR3 nucleotides: TGCGCCAGCAGCTTGGAGGACAGGGCAATACTAAATGAGCAGTTCTTC. This rearrangement joins TRBV5-1 to TRBJ2-1, with TRBD1 identical over 8 bases. The ends lost 0 bases at V and 7 bases at J; junction bases unmatched: 9. This CDR3 comprises 16 residues. In germline, CDR1 is SGHRS, CDR2 YFSETQ.

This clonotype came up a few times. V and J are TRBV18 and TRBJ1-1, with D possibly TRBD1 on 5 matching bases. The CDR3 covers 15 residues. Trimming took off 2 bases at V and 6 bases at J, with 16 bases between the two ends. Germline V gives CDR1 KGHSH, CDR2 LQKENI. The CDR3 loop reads CASSPSGSRGSEAFF. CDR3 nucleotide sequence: TGTGCCAGCTCACCATCGGGCAGCCGGGGCTCTGAAGCTTTCTTT.

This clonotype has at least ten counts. The CDR3 DNA follows: TGTGCCAGCAGTACCCCAGGGGATGGCACCGGGGAGCTGTTTTTT. Its protein product is CASSTPGDGTGELFF. V gene TRBV27 combines with J gene TRBJ2-2, with D possibly being TRBD1 (6 bases). Trimming cost V 5 bases and J 4 bases, with 14 bases left between them. This CDR3 is 15 amino acids long. Germline-derived CDR1 and CDR2 are MNHEY and SMNVEV (reference sequence).

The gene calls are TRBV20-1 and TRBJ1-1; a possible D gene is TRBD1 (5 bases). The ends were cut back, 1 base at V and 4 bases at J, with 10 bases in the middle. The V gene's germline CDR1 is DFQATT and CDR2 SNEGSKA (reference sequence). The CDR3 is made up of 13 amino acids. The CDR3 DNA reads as TGCAGTGCTAGAGCGGGGGGGAGCACTGAAGCTTTCTTT. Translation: CSARAGGSTEAFF.

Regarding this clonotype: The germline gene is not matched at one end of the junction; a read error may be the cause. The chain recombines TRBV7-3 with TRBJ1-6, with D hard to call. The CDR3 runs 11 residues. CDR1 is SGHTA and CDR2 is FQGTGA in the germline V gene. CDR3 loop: CASSIGRPEDF. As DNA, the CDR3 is TGTGCCAGCAGCATCGGACGGCCGGAAGACTTT.

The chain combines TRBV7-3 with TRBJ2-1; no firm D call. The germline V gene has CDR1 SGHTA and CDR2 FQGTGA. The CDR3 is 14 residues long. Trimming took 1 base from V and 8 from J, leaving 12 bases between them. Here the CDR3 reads CASSLNQSGYEQFF. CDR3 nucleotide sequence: TGTGCCAGCAGCTTAAATCAGTCCGGGTATGAGCAGTTCTTC.

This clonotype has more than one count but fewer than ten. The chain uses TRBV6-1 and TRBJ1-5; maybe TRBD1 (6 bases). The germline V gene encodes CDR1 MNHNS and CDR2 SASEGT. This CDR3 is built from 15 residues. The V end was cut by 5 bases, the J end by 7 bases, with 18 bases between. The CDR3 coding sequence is TGTGCCAGCAGTATCACAGGGATAGGAGGGCAGCCCCAGCATTTT. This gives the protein CASSITGIGGQPQHF.

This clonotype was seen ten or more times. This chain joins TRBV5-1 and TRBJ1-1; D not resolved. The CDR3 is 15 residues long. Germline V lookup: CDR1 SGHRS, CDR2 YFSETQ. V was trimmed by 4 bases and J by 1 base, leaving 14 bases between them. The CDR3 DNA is TGCGCCAGCAGCCCGATCTCAGGCCGGAACACTGAAGCTTTCTTT. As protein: CASSPISGRNTEAFF.

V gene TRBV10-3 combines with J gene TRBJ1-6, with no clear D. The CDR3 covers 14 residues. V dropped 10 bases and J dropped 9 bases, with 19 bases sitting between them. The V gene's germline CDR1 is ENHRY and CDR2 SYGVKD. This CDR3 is CATDGQPFRSPLHF. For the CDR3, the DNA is TGTGCCACGGACGGGCAGCCGTTCCGTTCACCCCTCCACTTT.

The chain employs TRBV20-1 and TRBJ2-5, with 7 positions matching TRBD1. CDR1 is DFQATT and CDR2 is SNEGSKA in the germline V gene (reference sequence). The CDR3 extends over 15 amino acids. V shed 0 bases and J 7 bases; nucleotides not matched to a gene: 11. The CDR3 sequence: CSARDPETGRVTQYF. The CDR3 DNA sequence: TGCAGTGCTAGAGATCCCGAGACAGGGCGGGTGACCCAGTACTTC.

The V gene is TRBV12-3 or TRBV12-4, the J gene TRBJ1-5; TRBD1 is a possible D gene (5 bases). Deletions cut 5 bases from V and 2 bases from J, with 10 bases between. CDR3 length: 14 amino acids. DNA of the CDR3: TGTGCCAGCAGTATCCGGGACGGCAATCAGCCCCAGCATTTT. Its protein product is CASSIRDGNQPQHF.

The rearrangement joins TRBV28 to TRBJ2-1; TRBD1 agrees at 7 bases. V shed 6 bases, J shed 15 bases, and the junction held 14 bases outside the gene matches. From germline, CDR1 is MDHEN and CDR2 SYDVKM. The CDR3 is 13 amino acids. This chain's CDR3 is CASRPGQFSFPFF. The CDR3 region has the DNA TGTGCCAGCAGACCGGGACAGTTTTCATTCCCGTTCTTC. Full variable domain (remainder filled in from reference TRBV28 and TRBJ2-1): DVKVTQSSRYLVKRTGEKVFLECVQDMDHENMFWYRQDPGLGLRLIYFSYDVKMKEKGDIPEGYSVSREKKERFSLILESASTNQTSMYLCASRPGQFSFPFFGPGTRLTVL.

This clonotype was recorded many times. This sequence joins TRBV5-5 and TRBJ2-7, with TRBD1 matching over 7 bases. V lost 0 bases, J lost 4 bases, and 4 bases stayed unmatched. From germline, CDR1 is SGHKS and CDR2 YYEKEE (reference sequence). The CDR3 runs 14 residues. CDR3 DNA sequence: TGTGCCAGCAGCTTGGACAGGGGAAGGTACGAGCAGTACTTC. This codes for CASSLDRGRYEQYF.

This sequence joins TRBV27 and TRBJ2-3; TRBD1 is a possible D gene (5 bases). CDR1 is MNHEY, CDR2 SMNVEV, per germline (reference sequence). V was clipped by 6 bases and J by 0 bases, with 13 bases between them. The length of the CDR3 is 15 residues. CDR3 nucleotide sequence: TGTGCCAGCAGCCCCCCTGGGGCTAGCACAGATACGCAGTATTTT. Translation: CASSPPGASTDTQYF.

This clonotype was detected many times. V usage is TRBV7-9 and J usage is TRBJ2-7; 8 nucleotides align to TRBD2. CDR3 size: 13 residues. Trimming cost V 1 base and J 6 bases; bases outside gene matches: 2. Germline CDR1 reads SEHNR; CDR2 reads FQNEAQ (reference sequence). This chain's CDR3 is CASSLVGTSEQYF. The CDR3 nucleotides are TGTGCCAGCAGCTTAGTCGGGACTAGCGAGCAGTACTTC.